The 20 T cell receptor beta chains below come from one sample, sequenced in a study of T cells in Graves' hyperthyroidism and ophthalmopathy (dated by TCRdb to the late 2010s). Receptors were amplified or captured by multiplex PCR. The run used an Illumina HiSeq 2000. TCR beta CDR3 regions were amplified from RNA transcripts. The TCR CDR3 was subjected to a first round of RT-PCR using the HTBI primer set and the Qiagen OneStep RT-PCR kit. TCRdb's own reprocessing of the public reads used fastp at Q25 and MiXCR and kept productive beta chains. Rows with a matching CDR3 protein are joined into one entry that keeps the most common DNA and genes. The sample table contains over 650,000 distinct CDR3 sequences; only one count was recorded for about 15% of them. Of the sample, 8.4% is held by the ten largest clones. Sequencing was performed on blood. These receptors were obtained from a man aged 18 to 29 with Graves' hyperthyroidism.

This clonotype showed up many times. The chain is built from TRBV27 and TRBJ1-1; TRBD1 agrees at 11 bases. Looked up from germline, CDR1 is MNHEY and CDR2 is SMNVEV (reference sequence). CDR3 length equals 15 residues. V trimming: 4 bases; J trimming: 4 bases; junction bases outside the gene matches: 5. The DNA for the CDR3 is TGTGCCAGCAGTTCTCGGACAGGGGGCGTCACTGAAGCTTTCTTT. Protein sequence: CASSSRTGGVTEAFF.

This clonotype turned up a few times. A much bigger clone sits one base away, suggesting this may be a read error. The CDR3 region has the DNA TGTGCCAGCAGTTTCTCCGGGACAGGGCACCGCGAGCAGTACTTC. It codes for CASSFSGTGHREQYF. This chain links TRBV28 with TRBJ2-7; 9 nucleotides line up with TRBD1. J lost 6 bases, V lost 3 bases, and 9 bases had no gene match. CDR1 is MDHEN, CDR2 SYDVKM, per germline. The CDR3 length is 15 residues.

The chain uses TRBV25-1 and TRBJ2-7; D unresolved. The germline V gene has CDR1 MGHDK and CDR2 SYGVNS. The CDR3 sequence is 14 residues long. Trimming removed 8 bases from V and 7 bases from J, with 21 bases in between. CDR3 DNA: TGTGCCAGCGCGAAGTCTGGCCCTTTTCGGGAGCAGTACTTC. Protein: CASAKSGPFREQYF.

The chain employs TRBV13 and TRBJ2-5, with 7 bases lining up with TRBD2. CDR3 length equals 16 residues. The germline gives CDR1 PRHDT, CDR2 FYEKMQ (reference sequence). J gave up 1 base and V 5 bases, and 10 bases lay outside the gene matches. For the CDR3, the DNA is TGTGCCAGCAGCCCGAGGGAGCGGGGAGGCCAAGAGACCCAGTACTTC. This codes for CASSPRERGGQETQYF.

This clonotype was found a few times. The CDR3 is CASSQEEGGDTEAFF. The DNA for the CDR3 is TGTGCCAGCAGCCAAGAAGAAGGGGGCGACACTGAAGCTTTCTTT. The genes are TRBV3-2 and TRBJ1-1; no check of the table's D call, TRBD1, against the DNA was made. TRBV3-2 is tagged as a pseudogene. This CDR3 region has 15 residues.

This clonotype was seen repeatedly, ten times or more. The chain links TRBV5-1 to TRBJ2-3; 11 bases are shared with TRBD2. Trimming removed 2 bases from V and 3 bases from J; junction bases left unmatched: 5. The CDR3 runs to 16 residues. Germline V gives CDR1 SGHRS, CDR2 YFSETQ. As DNA, the CDR3 is TGCGCCAGCAGCTTCACCCTAGCGGGAGGTACAGATACGCAGTATTTT. Translation: CASSFTLAGGTDTQYF.

In this sample, this clonotype turned up once. The chain links TRBV4-2 to TRBJ2-3; TRBD2 matches 10 bases. The V and J ends lost 4 bases and 3 bases, in that order; junction bases with no gene match: 7. Per the germline V gene, CDR1 is LGHNA and CDR2 is YNFKEQ. The CDR3 consists of 16 residues. The CDR3: CASSLGTSAMTDTQYF. CDR3 bases: TGTGCCAGCAGCCTCGGGACTAGCGCGATGACAGATACGCAGTATTTT.

This clonotype was picked up many times. The chain employs TRBV7-2 and TRBJ2-4; D is undetermined. There are 16 residues in the CDR3. Germline V lookup: CDR1 SGHTA, CDR2 FQGNSA. Trimming took off 3 bases at V and 3 bases at J, with 15 bases between the two ends. For the CDR3, the DNA is TGTGCCAGCAGCTTCGACCTGCAAACAGTCAAAAACATTCAGTACTTC. Its translation: CASSFDLQTVKNIQYF.

At least ten counts were recorded for this clonotype. This rearrangement joins TRBV10-3 to TRBJ2-7; D unclear. Germline V gene lookup returns CDR1 ENHRY and CDR2 SYGVKD. V dropped 4 bases and J dropped 5 bases, with 12 bases sitting between them. The CDR3 runs to 13 residues. The CDR3 DNA sequence: TGTGCCATCAGTGGGTCAGGAAGGGACGAGCAGTACTTC. This codes for CAISGSGRDEQYF.

This clonotype was observed a few times. This rearrangement joins TRBV28 to TRBJ1-4, with D unresolved. The CDR3 spans 16 residues. The V gene's germline CDR1 is MDHEN and CDR2 SYDVKM. V lost 3 bases and J 0 bases, leaving 11 bases between the germline ends. CDR3 sequence: CASSLLDGPTNEKLFF. DNA for the CDR3: TGTGCCAGCAGTTTGCTCGACGGGCCAACTAATGAAAAACTGTTTTTT.

This clonotype was counted many times. CDR3 residues: CASSQIRGRTEAFF. CDR3 bases: TGTGCCAGCAGCCAGATTCGAGGGCGGACTGAAGCTTTCTTT. The J gene is TRBJ1-1, the V gene TRBV28, with D unclear. V was clipped by 6 bases and J by 5 bases, with 16 bases between them. This CDR3 spans 14 amino acids. Germline CDR1 is MDHEN and CDR2 is SYDVKM.

The sample holds a few counts of this clonotype. The V and J genes are TRBV6-1 and TRBJ1-5; D is unclear. Trimming shortened V by 11 bases and J by 3 bases, and 14 bases separated the two germline ends. The CDR3 sequence is 13 residues long. Germline values: CDR1 MNHNS, CDR2 SASEGT. Here the CDR3 reads CAGGFTFNQPQHF. In DNA, the CDR3 is TGTGCCGGTGGTTTTACTTTCAATCAGCCCCAGCATTTT.

The sample holds many counts of this clonotype. This rearrangement joins TRBV2 to TRBJ1-1; D ambiguous. CDR1 and CDR2 (germline): SNHLY, FYNNEI. The CDR3 length is 13 residues. Deletions cut 6 bases from V and 3 bases from J, with 11 bases between. The CDR3 reads CASRNGPYTEAFF. CDR3 sequence (DNA): TGTGCCAGCAGAAACGGGCCGTACACTGAAGCTTTCTTT.

Regarding this clonotype: A much larger clone differs by one base, so this may be a read error. The chain combines TRBV28 with TRBJ2-5; D remains unclear. V lost 8 bases to trimming and J lost 1 base, with 11 bases between them. The length of the CDR3 is 13 residues. Germline assignment: CDR1 MDHEN and CDR2 SYDVKM. The DNA for the CDR3 is TGTGCCAGCGGGGTCCTAAGCCAAGAGACCCAGTACTTC. This gives the protein CASGVLSQETQYF.

This clonotype was seen at least ten times. The rearrangement links TRBV2 to TRBJ2-5, with a tentative D call TRBD2 (7 bases). Trimming pared 5 bases from V and 1 base from J, leaving 14 bases between. Germline CDR1 reads SNHLY; CDR2 reads FYNNEI. CDR3 length equals 15 residues. CDR3 nucleotide sequence: TGTGCCAGCAGTTACAGGGCTAGCGGCCAAGAGACCCAGTACTTC. Translating gives CASSYRASGQETQYF. Drawing the rest from reference TRBV2 and TRBJ2-5, the complete variable domain is EPEVTQTPSHQVTQMGQEVILRCVPISNHLYFYWYRQILGQKVEFLVSFYNNEISEKSEIFDDQFSVERPDGSNFTLKIRSTKLEDSAMYFCASSYRASGQETQYFGPGTRLLVL.

V and J are TRBV28 and TRBJ1-2; D perhaps matches TRBD1 (6 bases). V was pared by 8 bases and J by 6 bases, with 16 bases between. Per the germline V gene, CDR1 is MDHEN and CDR2 is SYDVKM. CDR3 length: 13 amino acids. The DNA for the CDR3 is TGTGCCAGCTCCTACCGGGGGGGGCATGGCTACACCTTC. Translating gives CASSYRGGHGYTF.

This clonotype was recorded many times. The rearrangement uses TRBV28 and TRBJ2-5; D is perhaps TRBD1 (6 bases). V lost 6 bases to trimming and J lost 5 bases, with 16 bases between them. The CDR3 is made up of 14 amino acids. The V gene's germline CDR1 is MDHEN and CDR2 SYDVKM. The CDR3 here is CASSSHRVGETQYF. CDR3 DNA: TGTGCCAGCAGCTCGCACAGGGTTGGGGAGACCCAGTACTTC.

The J gene is TRBJ1-5, the V gene TRBV6-1; no definite D call. Per the germline V gene, CDR1 is MNHNS and CDR2 is SASEGT. The length of the CDR3 is 15 residues. Between the trimmed V and J ends, which lost 6 bases and 3 bases, there was a span of 15 bases. The CDR3 region has the DNA TGTGCCAGCAGCCAGGATTGGGCACCCAATCAGCCCCAGCATTTT. As protein: CASSQDWAPNQPQHF.

This clonotype was seen more than once but under ten times. Likely a read error: the CDR3 ends without its conserved phenylalanine or tryptophan. This chain uses TRBV6-2 or TRBV6-3 with TRBJ2-4; 9 nucleotides match TRBD1. Germline CDR1 and CDR2: MNHEY and SVGEGT. CDR3 size: 16 residues. V lost 6 bases, J lost 4 bases, and 10 bases stayed unmatched. The CDR3 reads CASRNTFGTGKNIQYL. The DNA of the CDR3 is TGTGCCAGCAGAAATACCTTTGGGACAGGGAAAAACATTCAGTACCTC.

About this clonotype: This may come from a read error, since a much larger clone is one base off. The rearrangement uses TRBV6-5 and TRBJ2-7; TRBD2 matches at 9 bases. The V gene end was trimmed by 4 bases and the J gene end by 3 bases; junction bases not matched to a gene: 7. The germline gives CDR1 MNHEY, CDR2 SVGAGI. The CDR3 contains 15 residues. The chain's CDR3 is CASSLSSGSFYEQYF. CDR3 sequence (DNA): TGTGCCAGCAGTTTAAGTAGCGGGAGTTTCTACGAGCAGTACTTC.